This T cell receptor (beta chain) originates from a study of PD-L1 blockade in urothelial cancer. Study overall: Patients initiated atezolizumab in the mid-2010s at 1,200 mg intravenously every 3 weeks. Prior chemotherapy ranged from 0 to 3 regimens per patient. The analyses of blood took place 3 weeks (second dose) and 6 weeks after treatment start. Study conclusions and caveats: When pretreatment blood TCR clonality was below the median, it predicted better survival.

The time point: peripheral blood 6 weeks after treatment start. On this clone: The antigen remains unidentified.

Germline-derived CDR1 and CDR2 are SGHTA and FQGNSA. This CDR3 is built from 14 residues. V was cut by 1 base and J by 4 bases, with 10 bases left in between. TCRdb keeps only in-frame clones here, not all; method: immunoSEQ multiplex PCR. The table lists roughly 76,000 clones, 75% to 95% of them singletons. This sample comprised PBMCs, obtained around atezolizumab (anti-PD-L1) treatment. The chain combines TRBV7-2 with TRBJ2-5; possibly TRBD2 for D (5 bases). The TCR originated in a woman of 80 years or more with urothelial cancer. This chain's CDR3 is CASSLDSVLETQYF. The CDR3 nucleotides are TGTGCCAGCAGCTTAGATAGCGTATTAGAGACCCAGTACTTC. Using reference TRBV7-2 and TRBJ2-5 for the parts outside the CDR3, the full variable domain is GAGVSQSPSNKVTEKGKDVELRCDPISGHTALYWYRQSLGQGLEFLIYFQGNSAPDKSGLPSDRFSAERTGGSVSTLTIQRTQQEDSAVYLCASSLDSVLETQYFGPGTRLLVL.